This TCR beta chain was sequenced in a study of regulatory T cells in long-lasting Graves disease. Per the germline V gene, CDR1 is SGHAT and CDR2 is FQNNGV. CDR3 length: 12 residues. Trimming left V 2 bases short and J 7 bases short, with 8 bases between. Libraries of TCR beta came from iRepertoire HTBI primers plus Arm-PCR of CDR3 regions. In the authors' methods: Segment identification across samples yielded roughly 62 TRBV and approximately 15 TRBJ segments. TCRdb used MiXCR to reprocess the multiplex PCR reads, holding one entry per CDR3 protein. These V and J calls are TCRdb output, not the study's own analysis. The repertoire consists of about 430,000 distinct CDR3 sequences, with about 21% occurring once and the leading ten covering around 15%. Whole-study results and caveats: Persistent Graves' patients showed a TCR diversity that was lower than that of newly diagnosed ones.

The time point denotes: persistent/refractory GD, antithyroid drugs over 5 years with positive TRAb. PBMC RNA was the source of the TCR library. EDTA tubes were used for drawing approximately 8.4 milliliters of peripheral blood. Many counts were recorded for this clonotype. The antigen is undetermined. The sequence derives from a female donor with Graves disease. The sequencing used peripheral blood mononuclear cells (PBMCs), collected when the disease was refractory, from a patient treated with antithyroid drugs. The chain recombines TRBV11-2 with TRBJ2-5; D is uncertain. The CDR3 sequence: CASSLSPGTQYF. CDR3 sequence (DNA): TGTGCCAGCAGCTTATCCCCGGGGACCCAGTACTTC.